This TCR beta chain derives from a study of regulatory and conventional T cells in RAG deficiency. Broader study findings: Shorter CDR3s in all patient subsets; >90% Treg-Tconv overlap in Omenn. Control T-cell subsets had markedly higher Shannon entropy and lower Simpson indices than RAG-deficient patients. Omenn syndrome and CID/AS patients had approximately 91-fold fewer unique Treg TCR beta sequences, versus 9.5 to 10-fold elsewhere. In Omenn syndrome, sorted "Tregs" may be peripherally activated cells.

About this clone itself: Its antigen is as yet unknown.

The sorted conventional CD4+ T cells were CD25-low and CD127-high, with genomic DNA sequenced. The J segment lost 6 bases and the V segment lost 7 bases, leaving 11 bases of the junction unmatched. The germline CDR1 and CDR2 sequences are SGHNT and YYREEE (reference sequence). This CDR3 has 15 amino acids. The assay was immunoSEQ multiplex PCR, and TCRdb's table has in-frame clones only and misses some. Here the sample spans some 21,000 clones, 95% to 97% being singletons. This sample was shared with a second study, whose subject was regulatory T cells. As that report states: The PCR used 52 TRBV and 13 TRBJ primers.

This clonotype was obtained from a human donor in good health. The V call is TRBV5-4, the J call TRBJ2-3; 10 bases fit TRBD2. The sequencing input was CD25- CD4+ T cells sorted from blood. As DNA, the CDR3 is TGTGCCAGCCGATCTAGCGGGGGCCTAGGGGATACGCAGTATTTT. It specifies CASRSSGGLGDTQYF.